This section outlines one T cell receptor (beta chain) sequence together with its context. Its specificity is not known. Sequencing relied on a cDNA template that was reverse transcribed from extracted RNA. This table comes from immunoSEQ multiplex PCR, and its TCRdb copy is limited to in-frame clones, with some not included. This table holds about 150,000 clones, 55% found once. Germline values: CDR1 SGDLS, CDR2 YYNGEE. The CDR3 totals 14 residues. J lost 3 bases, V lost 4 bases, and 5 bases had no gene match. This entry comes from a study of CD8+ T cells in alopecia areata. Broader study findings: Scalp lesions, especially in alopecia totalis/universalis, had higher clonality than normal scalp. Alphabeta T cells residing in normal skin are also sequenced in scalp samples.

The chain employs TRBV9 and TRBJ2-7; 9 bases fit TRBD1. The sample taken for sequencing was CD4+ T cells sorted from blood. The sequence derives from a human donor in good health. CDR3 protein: CASSPRQGGYEQYF. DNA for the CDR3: TGTGCCAGCAGCCCCCGACAGGGGGGCTACGAGCAGTACTTC.